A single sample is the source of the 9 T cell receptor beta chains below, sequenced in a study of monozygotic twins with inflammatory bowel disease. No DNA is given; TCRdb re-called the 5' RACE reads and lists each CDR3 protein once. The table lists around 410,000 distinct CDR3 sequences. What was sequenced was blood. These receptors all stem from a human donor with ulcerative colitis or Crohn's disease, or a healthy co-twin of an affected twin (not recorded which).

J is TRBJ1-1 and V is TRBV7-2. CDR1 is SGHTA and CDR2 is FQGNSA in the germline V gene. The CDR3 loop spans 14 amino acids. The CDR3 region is CASSYIGPPTEAFF.

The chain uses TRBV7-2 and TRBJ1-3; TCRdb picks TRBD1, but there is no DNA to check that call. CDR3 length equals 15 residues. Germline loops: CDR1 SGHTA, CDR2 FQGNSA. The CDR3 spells CASARQGPSGNTIYF.

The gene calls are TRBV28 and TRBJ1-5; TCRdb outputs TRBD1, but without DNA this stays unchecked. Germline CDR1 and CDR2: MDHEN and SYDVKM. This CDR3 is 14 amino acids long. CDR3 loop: CASSSTGLNQPQHF.

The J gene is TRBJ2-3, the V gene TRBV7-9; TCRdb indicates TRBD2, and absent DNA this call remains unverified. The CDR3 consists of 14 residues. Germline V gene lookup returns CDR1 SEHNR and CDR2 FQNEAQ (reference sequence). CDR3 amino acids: CASAGLGVTDTQYF.

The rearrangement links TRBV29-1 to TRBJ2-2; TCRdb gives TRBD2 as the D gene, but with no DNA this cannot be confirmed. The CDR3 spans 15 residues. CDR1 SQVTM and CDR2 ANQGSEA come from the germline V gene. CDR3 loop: CSVEETSTTTGELFF.

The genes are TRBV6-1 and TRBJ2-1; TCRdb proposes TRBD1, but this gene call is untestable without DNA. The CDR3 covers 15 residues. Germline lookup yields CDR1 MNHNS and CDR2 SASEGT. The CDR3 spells CASRNQQGARNEQFF.

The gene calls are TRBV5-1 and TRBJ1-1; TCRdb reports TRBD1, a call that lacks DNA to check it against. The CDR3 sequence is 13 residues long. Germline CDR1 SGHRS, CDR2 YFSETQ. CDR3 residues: CASSLGGQGEAFF.

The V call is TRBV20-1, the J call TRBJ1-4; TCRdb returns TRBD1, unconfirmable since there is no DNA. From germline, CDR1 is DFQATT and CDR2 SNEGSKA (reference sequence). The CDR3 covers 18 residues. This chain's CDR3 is CSARSLGQGAGTNEKLFF.

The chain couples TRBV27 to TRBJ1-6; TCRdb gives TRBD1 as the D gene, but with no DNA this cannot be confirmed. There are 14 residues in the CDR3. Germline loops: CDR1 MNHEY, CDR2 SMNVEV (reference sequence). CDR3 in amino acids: CASSLRTANSPLHF.